The clone carrying this T cell receptor (beta chain) registers medium-sized by frequency. All participants were free of acute infectious disease and in good physical condition. Neurodegeneration in patients was confirmed with biomarkers including neurofilament, amyloid-beta and tau. This entry is derived from a study of CD8 T cells in cerebrospinal fluid in Alzheimer's disease. TCRdb reanalyzed the 10x single-cell sequencing reads and collapses them to one entry per CDR3 protein, without DNA. The table lists 860 or so distinct CDR3 sequences. This TCR was sampled from a human donor with Parkinson's disease. The sequenced sample was cerebrospinal fluid.

CDR3 amino acids: CASILPAWGQGTYEQYF. The rearrangement joins TRBV11-2 to TRBJ2-7; the TRBD1 assignment by TCRdb is unverifiable without DNA. The length of the CDR3 is 17 residues. Germline lookup yields CDR1 SGHAT and CDR2 FQNNGV.